One sample yielded the 19 T cell receptor beta chains listed below, sequenced in a study of blood T cell repertoires in COVID-19. Assay: immunoSEQ multiplex PCR; the TCRdb copy retains only in-frame clones and omits some. The sample records 200,000 to 300,000 clones, around four fifths being singletons. The specimen was peripheral blood. The receptors were gathered from an elderly woman with acute or convalescent COVID-19.

This clone has just one count. The chain has TRBV28 and TRBJ1-6; 9 bases align to TRBD1. The trim removed 5 bases at V and 10 bases at J, leaving 9 bases unmatched. Germline CDR1 reads MDHEN; CDR2 reads SYDVKM. The CDR3 is made up of 15 amino acids. The CDR3 DNA reads TGTGCCAGCAGTCCAGAAGGACAGGGGAGGTCACCCCTCCACTTT. Translating gives CASSPEGQGRSPLHF.

The rearrangement joins TRBV7-2 to TRBJ2-7; D might be TRBD2 (5 bases). The CDR3 sequence is 14 residues long. The germline V and J ends were trimmed by 5 bases and 2 bases, with 13 bases remaining between them. Germline lookup yields CDR1 SGHTA and CDR2 FQGNSA. In DNA form, the CDR3 reads TGTGCCAGCAGCGCCGGACTGTGGACCTACGAGCAGTACTTC. It translates to CASSAGLWTYEQYF.

The chain combines TRBV9 with TRBJ1-2; 11 bases agree with TRBD1. The CDR3 contains 17 residues. The germline CDR1 and CDR2 sequences are SGDLS and YYNGEE. J gave up 0 bases and V 3 bases, and 7 bases lay outside the gene matches. The CDR3 reads CASSEDRGPTANYGYTF. CDR3 coding DNA: TGTGCCAGCAGCGAGGACAGGGGGCCGACGGCTAACTATGGCTACACCTTC.

This chain joins TRBV6-5 and TRBJ2-7; D ambiguous. Trimming removed 0 bases from V and 0 bases from J, with 9 bases in between. Germline V gene sequence: CDR1 MNHEY, CDR2 SVGAGI. The CDR3 has 15 amino acids. The CDR3 is CASSYSYSSSYEQYF. The DNA for the CDR3 is TGTGCCAGCAGTTACTCGTACAGCAGCTCCTACGAGCAGTACTTC.

The J gene is TRBJ2-3, the V gene TRBV5-6; D is perhaps TRBD2 (5 bases). V was cut by 5 bases and J by 2 bases, with 12 bases left in between. Germline V CDR1 and CDR2: SGHDT, YYEEEE. This CDR3 has 14 residues. CDR3: CASSTRAATDTQYF. The DNA of the CDR3 is TGTGCCAGCAGTACTAGGGCGGCCACAGATACGCAGTATTTT.

This chain links TRBV5-4 with TRBJ2-5; TRBD2 matches 10 bases. Germline V gene sequence: CDR1 SGHNT, CDR2 YYREEE (reference sequence). CDR3 length: 15 residues. The V gene end was trimmed by 0 bases and the J gene end by 5 bases; junction bases not matched to a gene: 4. The CDR3 sequence is CASSLDGTSVETQYF. The CDR3 DNA sequence: TGTGCCAGCAGCTTGGACGGGACTAGCGTTGAGACCCAGTACTTC.

The chain uses TRBV19 and TRBJ1-4; the D gene is possibly TRBD1 (5 bases). Trimming left V 0 bases short and J 10 bases short, with 15 bases between. The length of the CDR3 is 15 residues. Germline-derived CDR1 and CDR2 are LNHDA and SQIVND (reference sequence). The CDR3 DNA sequence: TGTGCCAGTAGTATAGATCCGGCCAGGGTATCAAAACTGTTTTTT. Protein sequence: CASSIDPARVSKLFF. The complete variable domain, with remaining parts taken from reference TRBV19 and TRBJ1-4, reads DGGITQSPKYLFRKEGQNVTLSCEQNLNHDAMYWYRQDPGQGLRLIYYSQIVNDFQKGDIAEGYSVSREKKESFPLTVTSAQKNPTAFYLCASSIDPARVSKLFFGSGTQLSVL.

This clone was detected only once. The chain's CDR3 is CASSLHPPGSGNTIYF. The DNA for the CDR3 is TGTGCCAGCAGCTTACACCCGCCGGGCTCTGGAAACACCATATATTTT. The rearrangement uses TRBV7-2 and TRBJ1-3; D remains unclear. Germline V gives CDR1 SGHTA, CDR2 FQGNSA. The CDR3 sequence is 16 residues long. V dropped 2 bases and J dropped 0 bases, with 11 bases sitting between them.

The CDR3 DNA reads as TGTGCCAGCGCTAGGAAAGGGGAGAACACTGAAGCTTTCTTT. It codes for CASARKGENTEAFF. The chain joins TRBV21-1 to TRBJ1-1; TRBD1, the table's D call, lacks a check against the DNA. TRBV21-1 is annotated as a pseudogene. The CDR3 has 14 residues.

V gene TRBV3-1 (or the pseudogene TRBV3-2) combines with J gene TRBJ2-2, with 8 nucleotides matching TRBD2. The length of the CDR3 is 17 residues. J lost 3 bases, V lost 1 base, and 7 bases had no gene match. Germline CDR1 is LGHDT and CDR2 is YNNKEL (reference sequence). This CDR3 reads CASSQGVGTRHTGELFF. CDR3 DNA sequence: TGTGCCAGCAGCCAAGGTGTAGGGACTAGACACACCGGGGAGCTGTTTTTT.

This clone was seen many times. The DNA of the CDR3 is TGTGCCAGCAGGAAGACAGGGACTGAAGCTTTCTTT. Residues: CASRKTGTEAFF. The rearrangement uses TRBV2 and TRBJ1-1; the match to TRBD1 covers 7 bases. Germline V gene lookup returns CDR1 SNHLY and CDR2 FYNNEI. The CDR3 length is 12 residues. The junction had 3 bases not matched to a gene; V was cut back by 6 bases and J by 5 bases.

The chain uses TRBV18 and TRBJ1-1; 7 positions match TRBD1. Losses at the gene ends were 3 bases for V and 0 bases for J; bases not matched to a gene: 4. The germline V gene has CDR1 KGHSH and CDR2 LQKENI. This CDR3 has 15 amino acids. In DNA, the CDR3 is TGTGCCAGCTCACCGGGACAGTACATGAACACTGAAGCTTTCTTT. This sequence encodes CASSPGQYMNTEAFF.

The chain couples TRBV28 to TRBJ2-7; 7 nucleotides match TRBD2. Germline V lookup: CDR1 MDHEN, CDR2 SYDVKM. The V and J ends lost 6 bases and 1 base, in that order; junction bases with no gene match: 6. The CDR3 covers 14 residues. CDR3 sequence: CASRELARSYEQYF. The DNA for the CDR3 is TGTGCCAGCAGGGAACTAGCGAGATCCTACGAGCAGTACTTC. Full variable domain (rest looked up from reference TRBV28 and TRBJ2-7): DVKVTQSSRYLVKRTGEKVFLECVQDMDHENMFWYRQDPGLGLRLIYFSYDVKMKEKGDIPEGYSVSREKKERFSLILESASTNQTSMYLCASRELARSYEQYFGPGTRLTVT.

The chain carries TRBV6-5 and TRBJ2-1; the D gene is possibly TRBD2 (6 bases). The CDR3 consists of 14 residues. V dropped 6 bases and J dropped 12 bases, with 21 bases sitting between them. Germline CDR1 reads MNHEY; CDR2 reads SVGAGI. The chain's CDR3 is CASSAGPFSFGQFF. The CDR3 nucleotides are TGTGCCAGCAGCGCGGGACCCTTCAGTTTTGGGCAGTTCTTC.

The rearrangement uses TRBV19 and TRBJ1-2; possibly TRBD1 for D (6 bases). Trimming took 3 bases from V and 8 from J, leaving 19 bases between them. The CDR3 has 15 amino acids. Germline loops: CDR1 LNHDA, CDR2 SQIVND (reference sequence). As DNA, the CDR3 is TGTGCCAGTAGTATCCCCTCCACAGGGTGGTACGGCTACACCTTC. Translating gives CASSIPSTGWYGYTF.

The rearrangement uses TRBV28 and TRBJ1-4; possible D gene TRBD1, 5 bases. The germline gives CDR1 MDHEN, CDR2 SYDVKM. CDR3 length equals 16 residues. V was clipped by 5 bases and J by 8 bases, with 21 bases between them. CDR3 sequence reads: CASSRQYRSGREKLFF. In DNA, the CDR3 is TGTGCCAGCAGTCGTCAATACAGGTCGGGGAGGGAAAAACTGTTTTTT.

The CDR3 is CASSLSLGGLYNEQFF. In nucleotides, the CDR3 is TGTGCCAGCAGCCTATCCCTAGGGGGCCTTTACAATGAGCAGTTCTTC. The rearrangement links TRBV11-2 to TRBJ2-1, with 7 bases lining up with TRBD1. This CDR3 contains 16 residues. V was clipped by 5 bases and J by 4 bases; unmatched bases: 11. Looked up from germline, CDR1 is SGHAT and CDR2 is FQNNGV. The whole variable domain, remainder taken from reference TRBV11-2 and TRBJ2-1, is EAGVAQSPRYKIIEKRQSVAFWCNPISGHATLYWYQQILGQGPKLLIQFQNNGVVDDSQLPKDRFSAERLKGVDSTLKIQPAKLEDSAVYLCASSLSLGGLYNEQFFGPGTRLTVL.

Regarding this clone: Other DNA sequences in this specimen translate into the identical CDR3. The chain carries TRBV5-1 and TRBJ1-1; D is perhaps TRBD1 (5 bases). Deletions cut 0 bases from V and 2 bases from J, with 8 bases between. The CDR3 is made up of 14 amino acids. Germline CDR1 reads SGHRS; CDR2 reads YFSETQ. The CDR3: CASSLGGGNTEAFF. CDR3 nucleotide sequence: TGCGCCAGCAGCTTGGGGGGCGGAAACACTGAAGCTTTCTTT.

This chain uses TRBV5-1 with TRBJ1-2; 8 positions match TRBD1. Per germline, CDR1 SGHRS and CDR2 YFSETQ. The CDR3 totals 16 residues. Trimming took 5 bases from V and 1 from J; bases not matched to a gene: 10. CDR3 bases: TGCGCCAGCAGATCGACCGGGACAGGAATTAACTATGGCTACACCTTC. It encodes CASRSTGTGINYGYTF.